This TCR beta chain came from a study of cytomegalovirus exposure and HLA in healthy donors. Regarding the study as a whole: Follow-up analysis later connected one missense variant in DCLRE1C with trimming of TCR beta V- and J-genes. The productive fraction for most TCR beta V segments was about 87% or about 30% in an earlier analysis. It is likely that the observed cluster of highly shared sequence variants was a sequencing artifact.

The PCR employed 60 Vbeta primers together with 13 Jbeta primers. TCRdb's table, derived via immunoSEQ multiplex PCR, lists solely in-frame clones and lacks some. This table has tens of thousands of clones, 80% appearing once. With regard to this clone: Its antigen remains unidentified.

The CDR3 has 15 amino acids. Trimming removed 4 bases from V and 2 bases from J; junction bases left unmatched: 5. CDR1 and CDR2 (germline): SGHAT, FQNNGV. This receptor was taken from a man aged 45-65 years in good health and CMV-seropositive. The gene calls are TRBV11-2 and TRBJ2-1; 7 bases align to TRBD2. Source material: PBMCs. The CDR3 DNA reads TGTGCCAGCAGCTCGGGAGGACGAGCCTACAATGAGCAGTTCTTC. Translated, it gives CASSSGGRAYNEQFF.